This T cell receptor beta chain was identified during a study of PD-1 blockade in classical Hodgkin lymphoma (TCRdb year 2020). Some background on the complete study: Nivolumab dosing was 3 mg/kg intravenously every 2 weeks, continuing until either disease progression or unacceptable toxicity. To define a peripheral blood immune signature of response to PD-1 blockade in classical Hodgkin lymphoma, the study combined TCR beta sequencing with CyTOF.

Results the study describes overall, beyond this receptor: Trial patients achieving complete response had baseline diversity similar to newly diagnosed patients, whereas partial responders and progressors had significantly lower diversity. Lower diversity was observed in patients in whom nivolumab was started less than 1 year after ASCT, and these patients were excluded from later analyses so that confounding by immune reconstitution would be avoided. Baseline TCR diversity was reported as lower in newly diagnosed patients than in healthy donors, and lower still in relapsed/refractory patients. The study was restricted to a single clinical trial cohort, and the causes of repertoire differences, possibly disease activity or prior therapy, were left undefined. CD4+ but not CD8+ TCR diversity rose significantly by C4D1 (p=0.0027 vs p=0.16), most apparent in complete responders (p=0.02).

The sample's time point label is to be understood as: cycle 1 day 1 (C1D1), immediately before nivolumab initiation. All trial patients had relapsed after autologous stem cell transplantation, with cohorts A, B and C differing in prior brentuximab vedotin exposure. The trial cohort comprised some 60 patients with relapsed/refractory classical Hodgkin lymphoma whose best overall responses were complete response, partial response or progressive disease. Single-agent nivolumab was administered to trial patients in the multi-cohort phase II CheckMate 205 trial. An independent review committee assessed best overall response using the 2007 International Working Group response criteria. PBMCs from the trial were collected at three points: immediately before nivolumab initiation (C1D1), and during therapy at cycle 2 day 1 and cycle 4 day 1. After peripheral blood was drawn into 8 mL Vacutainer Cell Preparation Tubes, PBMCs were isolated by centrifugation and then cryopreserved.

This clone was detected a few times. Its antigen is currently not known. Base qualities were left out, and no much larger clone turns up one base away. CDR1 and CDR2 (SGHVS, FQNEAQ) derive from the germline V gene. The CDR3, from cysteine to phenylalanine, totals 14 residues. The kept DNA is CDR3 alone, 42 bases in frame from the first base. V lost 2 bases and J lost 2 bases; the stretch between them is 9 bases long. Genomic DNA was extracted with the Qiagen DNeasy kit from unsorted PBMCs and from negatively selected CD4+ and CD8+ fractions. TCR beta CDR3 regions were subjected to amplification by immunoSEQ multiplex PCR with primers that anneal to V and J segments. A synthetic immune receptor repertoire was used to minimize amplification bias, and remaining bias was computationally removed after sequencing. From the authors' description of their analysis: Repertoire diversity was quantified as the Shannon entropy index using custom Python scripts. Unsorted, CD4+ and CD8+ repertoires were examined separately, except in combined analyses, for which CD4+ and CD8+ sequences were merged in silico. A clone was considered expanded if an increase in frequency of at least 2-fold after treatment relative to C1D1 was found, and a pseudocount of 0.5 was applied to clones undetected at baseline. Singleton clones were defined as clones with 0 or 1 copy at C1D1, and non-singleton clones were defined as clones with 2 or more copies. Clones expanded in unsorted samples were assigned a CD4+, CD8+ or unknown annotation through matching of protein sequences in sorted samples from the same patient. Wilcoxon tests on paired samples were used to test diversity changes from C1D1 to C4D1. As stored in TCRdb, this immuneACCESS dataset retains in-frame rearrangements with V and J assigned. A fraction of the clones does not appear; measured against another copy, unresolved V genes explain less than half of the discrepancy, and the remainder lacks a known reason. Clone size and the V and J calls come from that table; the DNA yielded D and trimming. This sample lists tens of thousands of clones; roughly nine tenths were detected once. The ten largest clonotypes hold over 14% of the sample.

The sequence links TRBV7-8 to TRBJ1-2; TRBD1 could be the D gene, as 6 bases match. The sequencing here drew on peripheral blood mononuclear cells (PBMCs), taken at baseline. The receptor was isolated from a human donor with classical Hodgkin lymphoma. The CDR3 protein is CASSLRTENYGYTF. The sequenced DNA is TGTGCCAGCAGCTTACGGACAGAGAACTATGGCTACACCTTC.